This T cell receptor (beta chain) was identified in a study of blood T cell repertoires in COVID-19. The CDR3 contains 15 residues. J gave up 2 bases and V 5 bases, and 6 bases lay outside the gene matches. Germline-derived CDR1 and CDR2 are MNHEY and SMNVEV (reference sequence). As handled by the study authors: Amplification of reference gene primers provided the estimated nucleated cell counts. The data were produced by immunoSEQ multiplex PCR, yet TCRdb's version contains in-frame clones alone and is incomplete. The V and J calls and clone size come from that table; D and trimming were worked out from the DNA. The table includes 360,000 or so clones, 89% detected once.

Source material: PBMCs or T cells enriched from blood (not recorded which). The source is a woman in her twenties or thirties who had recovered from COVID-19. V gene TRBV27 combines with J gene TRBJ2-1; 7 bases align to TRBD1. The CDR3 here is CASSPTGVPYNEQFF. The CDR3 DNA reads as TGTGCCAGCAGTCCCACAGGGGTACCCTACAATGAGCAGTTCTTC.